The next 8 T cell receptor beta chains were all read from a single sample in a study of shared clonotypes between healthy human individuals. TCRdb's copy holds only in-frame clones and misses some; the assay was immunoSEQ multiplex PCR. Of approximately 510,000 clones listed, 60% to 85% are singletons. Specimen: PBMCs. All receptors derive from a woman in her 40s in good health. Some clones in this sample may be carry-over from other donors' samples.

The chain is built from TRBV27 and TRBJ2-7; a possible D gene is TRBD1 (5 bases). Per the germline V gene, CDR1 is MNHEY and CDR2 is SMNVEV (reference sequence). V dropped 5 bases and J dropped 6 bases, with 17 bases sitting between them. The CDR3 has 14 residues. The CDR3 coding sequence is TGTGCCAGCAGTGACAAGGGGTCCCCCTCCGAGCAGTACTTC. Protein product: CASSDKGSPSEQYF.

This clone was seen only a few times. The CDR3 here is CASSLGPGLAGDKNIQYF. CDR3 bases: TGTGCCAGCAGCTTGGGGCCGGGACTAGCGGGAGACAAAAACATTCAGTACTTC. The chain links TRBV5-5 to TRBJ2-4, with TRBD2 identical over 14 bases. This CDR3 is built from 18 residues. Germline V gene sequence: CDR1 SGHKS, CDR2 YYEKEE (reference sequence). J gave up 3 bases and V 0 bases, and 5 bases lay outside the gene matches.

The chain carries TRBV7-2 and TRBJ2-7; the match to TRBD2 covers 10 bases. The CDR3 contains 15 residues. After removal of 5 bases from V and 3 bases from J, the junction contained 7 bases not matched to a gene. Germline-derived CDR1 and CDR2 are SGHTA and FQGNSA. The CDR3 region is CASSMGLAINYEQYF. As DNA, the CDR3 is TGTGCCAGCAGCATGGGACTAGCGATTAACTACGAGCAGTACTTC.

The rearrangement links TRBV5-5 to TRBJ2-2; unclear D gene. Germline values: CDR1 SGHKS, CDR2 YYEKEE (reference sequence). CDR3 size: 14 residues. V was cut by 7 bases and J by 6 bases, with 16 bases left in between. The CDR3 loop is CASHSQRVSGELFF. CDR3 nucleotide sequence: TGTGCCAGCCATAGCCAGCGAGTGTCCGGGGAGCTGTTTTTT.

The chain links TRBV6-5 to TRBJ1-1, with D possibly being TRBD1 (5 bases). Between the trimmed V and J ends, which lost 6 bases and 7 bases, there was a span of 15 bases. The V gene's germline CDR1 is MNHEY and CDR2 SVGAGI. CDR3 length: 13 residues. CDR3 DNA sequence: TGTGCCAGCAGCCGTTCGGGGGGACTTGAAGCTTTCTTT. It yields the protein CASSRSGGLEAFF.

This CDR3 is CASSPLDSGAYEQYF. The CDR3 bases are TGTGCCAGCAGCCCCCTGGACAGCGGTGCCTACGAGCAGTACTTC. This chain links TRBV14 with TRBJ2-7, with D tentatively TRBD1 (6 bases). Germline V lookup: CDR1 SGHDN, CDR2 FVKESK. V lost 4 bases and J 2 bases, leaving 15 bases between the germline ends. CDR3 length: 15 amino acids.

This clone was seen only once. CDR3 in amino acids: CASSQYGPSHSLDSSYNEQFF. As DNA, the CDR3 is TGCGCCAGCAGCCAATATGGACCTAGTCACTCACTAGACAGCTCCTACAATGAGCAGTTCTTC. This chain connects TRBV4-3 to TRBJ2-1, with D possibly being TRBD1 or TRBD2 (5 bases each). This CDR3 is 21 amino acids long. Germline V CDR1 and CDR2: LGHNA, YSLEER. V was trimmed by 2 bases and J by 0 bases, leaving 26 bases between them.

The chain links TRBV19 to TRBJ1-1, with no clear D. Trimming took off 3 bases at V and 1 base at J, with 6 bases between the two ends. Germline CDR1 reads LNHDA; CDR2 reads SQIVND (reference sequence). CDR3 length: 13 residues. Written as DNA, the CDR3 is TGTGCCAGTAGTATCCAGCAGAACACTGAAGCTTTCTTT. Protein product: CASSIQQNTEAFF.